A single sample gave rise to the 11 T cell receptor beta chains below, sequenced in a study of cytomegalovirus exposure and HLA in healthy donors. The PCR employed 60 Vbeta primers together with 13 Jbeta primers. The data were produced by immunoSEQ multiplex PCR, yet TCRdb's version contains in-frame clones alone and is incomplete. The sample shows about 150,000 clones, 80% to 90% of them seen only once. The sample consisted of PBMCs. These receptors all stem from a woman younger than 35 in good health and CMV-seronegative.

CDR3 DNA sequence: TGTGCCAGCAGCATCACGGGGGGCCGTCCTTATGGCTACACCTTC. It translates to CASSITGGRPYGYTF. The J gene is TRBJ1-2, the V gene TRBV11-2; D perhaps matches TRBD1 (6 bases). The CDR3 spans 15 residues. V shed 5 bases and J shed 5 bases, with 18 bases lying between them. Germline V CDR1 and CDR2: SGHAT, FQNNGV.

V gene TRBV18 combines with J gene TRBJ1-3, with D possibly TRBD1 on 6 matching bases. V was shortened by 4 bases and J by 0 bases, with 10 bases between the two germline ends. The CDR3 totals 15 residues. Germline V gives CDR1 KGHSH, CDR2 LQKENI. Here the CDR3 DNA reads TGTGCCAGCTCACTCGGACAGTTCTCTGGAAACACCATATATTTT. Translating it yields CASSLGQFSGNTIYF.

The rearrangement uses TRBV5-1 and TRBJ2-5; 8 nucleotides align to TRBD2. With the DNA end fitting TRBJ2-7 better, the J assignment may be wrong. From germline, CDR1 is SGHRS and CDR2 YFSETQ. The CDR3 sequence is 15 residues long. The CDR3 sequence is CASRPDRGGTYEQYF. CDR3 nucleotide sequence: TGCGCCAGCAGACCAGATCGCGGGGGGACCTACGAGCAGTACTTC.

This clone has a single count. The chain employs TRBV5-1 and TRBJ2-1, with 10 bases aligning to TRBD2. This CDR3 comprises 14 residues. Trimming removed 5 bases from V and 7 bases from J; junction bases left unmatched: 6. Looked up from germline, CDR1 is SGHRS and CDR2 is YFSETQ. The CDR3 DNA sequence: TGCGCCAGCAGGAGCGGGGGGGCCACGAATGAGCAGTTCTTC. It translates to CASRSGGATNEQFF.

V is TRBV9 and J is TRBJ2-1, with 7 nucleotides matching TRBD1. The V and J ends lost 4 bases and 2 bases, in that order; junction bases with no gene match: 6. This CDR3 has 15 residues. Germline V CDR1 and CDR2: SGDLS, YYNGEE. The CDR3 sequence is CASSQTGDPYNEQFF. The CDR3 bases are TGTGCCAGCAGCCAAACAGGGGATCCCTACAATGAGCAGTTCTTC.

The chain employs TRBV7-8 and TRBJ1-3; possibly TRBD1 for D (5 bases). Looked up from germline, CDR1 is SGHVS and CDR2 is FQNEAQ. V lost 4 bases, J lost 4 bases, and 11 bases lay in between. The CDR3 totals 14 residues. This CDR3 is CASSSGRSGNTIYF. CDR3 sequence (DNA): TGTGCCAGCAGCTCAGGGCGTAGCGGAAACACCATATATTTT.

Here the CDR3 reads CAWSVPGFEQFF. CDR3 coding DNA: TGTGCCTGGAGTGTACCGGGGTTCGAGCAGTTCTTC. The chain couples TRBV30 to TRBJ2-1; a weak D match, TRBD2 (5 bases). Per germline, CDR1 GTSNPN and CDR2 SVGIG (reference sequence). This CDR3 region has 12 residues. Trimming stripped 0 bases from V and 10 bases from J, with 10 bases between.

Here the CDR3 reads CASSLASEGRSPLHF. As DNA, the CDR3 is TGTGCCAGCAGCTTAGCATCTGAGGGAAGATCACCCCTCCACTTT. The rearrangement uses TRBV7-2 and TRBJ1-6; D unclear. Germline CDR1 reads SGHTA; CDR2 reads FQGNSA. V was shortened by 0 bases and J by 10 bases, with 13 bases between the two germline ends. The CDR3 totals 15 residues.

The rearrangement uses TRBV4-1 and TRBJ2-7, with 9 bases lining up with TRBD2. This CDR3 is 14 amino acids long. V trimming: 3 bases; J trimming: 4 bases; junction bases outside the gene matches: 4. Germline V gene lookup returns CDR1 MGHRA and CDR2 YSYEKL. CDR3 region: CASSHGGREYEQYF. Written as DNA, the CDR3 is TGCGCCAGCAGCCACGGCGGGAGGGAATACGAGCAGTACTTC.

Only a few counts were recorded for this clone. The chain couples TRBV28 to TRBJ1-5; 7 bases match TRBD1. The V gene end was trimmed by 5 bases and the J gene end by 3 bases; junction bases not matched to a gene: 7. Germline V gene data show CDR1 as MDHEN and CDR2 as SYDVKM. The CDR3 sequence is 15 residues long. In nucleotides, the CDR3 is TGTGCCAGCAGTGAGACAGGGCGAAACAATCAGCCCCAGCATTTT. Encoded protein: CASSETGRNNQPQHF.

This chain uses TRBV6-6 with TRBJ1-1, with D maybe TRBD1 (6 bases). Trimming left V 6 bases short and J 3 bases short, with 11 bases between. Germline lookup yields CDR1 MNHNY and CDR2 SVGAGI (reference sequence). There are 13 residues in the CDR3. The CDR3 protein is CASRSQGDTEAFF. The CDR3 bases are TGTGCCAGCAGATCACAGGGTGACACTGAAGCTTTCTTT.